These 6 T cell receptor beta chains share one sample of origin, sequenced in a study of T cells expressing NK-cell markers. TCRdb reanalyzed the 5' RACE reads, giving one entry per CDR3 protein sequence and no DNA. The sample table sets out about 260,000 distinct CDR3 sequences. The specimen sequenced was blood T cells: a sorted CD56 or NKG2C T cell subset, CD4+ or CD8+ T cells, or bulk PBMC T cells (not recorded which). These receptors were collected from a woman between 18 and 69 years old in good health.

CDR3 in amino acids: CASQGDRGEKLFF. The chain has TRBV12-3 or TRBV12-4 and TRBJ1-4; TCRdb selects TRBD1, and the lack of DNA leaves this call unchecked. This CDR3 is built from 13 residues.

The chain recombines TRBV7-8 with TRBJ2-1; the TRBD1 assignment by TCRdb is unverifiable without DNA. The CDR3 extends over 15 amino acids. Germline V gene sequence: CDR1 SGHVS, CDR2 FQNEAQ. The CDR3 here is CASSRDRTSYNEQFF.

This rearrangement joins TRBV6-5 to TRBJ2-1; TCRdb indicates TRBD2, and absent DNA this call remains unverified. The CDR3 length is 17 residues. Germline CDR1 reads MNHEY; CDR2 reads SVGAGI. The CDR3 reads CASSYFPRGSGYNEQFF.

The CDR3 loop is CASSWVPYEQYF. The V gene is TRBV12-3 or TRBV12-4, the J gene TRBJ2-7; TCRdb's D call of TRBD1 is untestable without DNA. This CDR3 comprises 12 residues.

The rearrangement uses TRBV18 and TRBJ2-5; the D call of TRBD1 rests on TCRdb alone, since no DNA is present to check it. Germline CDR1 KGHSH, CDR2 LQKENI. The CDR3 sequence is 13 residues long. The CDR3 protein is CASSFGQGETQYF. Full variable domain (outside the CDR3, taken from reference TRBV18 and TRBJ2-5): NAGVMQNPRHLVRRRGQEARLRCSPMKGHSHVYWYRQLPEEGLKFMVYLQKENIIDESGMPKERFSAEFPKEGPSILRIQQVVRGDSAAYFCASSFGQGETQYFGPGTRLLVL.

This chain uses TRBV7-2 with TRBJ1-1. Germline loops: CDR1 SGHTA, CDR2 FQGNSA. The CDR3 loop spans 15 amino acids. CDR3 amino acids: CASRPRATWRTEAFF.